This entry is about one T cell receptor (beta chain). In the study's own analysis: Reference gene primer amplification gave estimated nucleated cell counts. The table came from immunoSEQ multiplex PCR; TCRdb's copy has only in-frame clones and leaves some out. V and J calls and clone size are those listed in that table; D and trimming were worked out from the DNA. The sample holds 280,000 or so clones; approximately 88% are singletons and the top ten take approximately 7.2%. CDR1 SGHAT and CDR2 FQNNGV come from the germline V gene. V lost 7 bases and J lost 7; bases outside the gene matches: 5. This CDR3 has 13 residues. These data originate in a study of blood T cell repertoires in COVID-19. On the study more broadly: Specimens from acute and convalescent COVID-19 originated in the United States, Italy and Spain. PBMCs, B-cell-depleted T cells, or T cells were the source of the cDNA or gDNA that made up the material.

Source material: peripheral blood. The origin of this receptor is a woman between 25 and 40 years old who had recovered from COVID-19. The rearrangement joins TRBV11-2 to TRBJ2-7, with 12 bases that match TRBD1. CDR3 protein: CASKGQGAEEQYF. The DNA for the CDR3 is TGTGCCAGCAAGGGACAGGGGGCGGAAGAGCAGTACTTC.